Shown below are 5 T cell receptor beta chains from a single sample sequenced in a study of graft-versus-host responses after intestinal transplantation. These receptors lack a known antigen. Sequencing was performed with immunoSEQ multiplex PCR; in TCRdb, only in-frame clones are kept and a portion is missing. The sample shows under 150,000 clones, more than 90% of them seen only once. The sample in question was unstimulated CD4+ T cells sorted from spleen or lymph node cells, obtained before intestinal transplant. Receptors were obtained from a human donor who received an intestinal transplant.

This clone has only one observation. The gene calls are TRBV5-1 and TRBJ2-5; D not resolved. This CDR3 has 15 amino acids. Trimming took 5 bases from V and 4 from J, leaving 18 bases between them. CDR1 is SGHRS, CDR2 YFSETQ, per germline. The CDR3 reads CASRQTTGASETQYF. DNA of the CDR3: TGCGCCAGCAGGCAGACGACGGGCGCTTCAGAGACCCAGTACTTC.

The gene calls are TRBV7-9 and TRBJ2-5; 12 positions agree with TRBD2. The length of the CDR3 is 14 residues. In germline, CDR1 is SEHNR, CDR2 FQNEAQ (reference sequence). The trim removed 5 bases at V and 5 bases at J, leaving 3 bases unmatched. CDR3 residues: CASSRTSGAETQYF. The CDR3 bases are TGTGCCAGCAGCCGGACTAGCGGGGCCGAGACCCAGTACTTC.

The chain links TRBV5-6 to TRBJ2-3; D may be TRBD1 (5 bases). The CDR3 spans 16 residues. Trimming shortened V by 4 bases and J by 2 bases, and 17 bases separated the two germline ends. Germline V lookup: CDR1 SGHDT, CDR2 YYEEEE. The CDR3 DNA is TGTGCCAGCAGCGCAGGGTATGGGTCGGACACAGATACGCAGTATTTT. As protein: CASSAGYGSDTDTQYF.

The rearrangement joins TRBV7-2 to TRBJ2-7, with TRBD2 matching over 7 bases. Germline V gene sequence: CDR1 SGHTA, CDR2 FQGNSA. This CDR3 spans 15 amino acids. Unmatched junction bases numbered 7, after V lost 3 bases and J lost 2 bases. CDR3 DNA: TGTGCCAGCAGCTTGGCATTGGGGGGGGCCTACGAGCAGTACTTC. As protein: CASSLALGGAYEQYF.

The V and J genes are TRBV20-1 and TRBJ1-4; D uncertain. CDR1 is DFQATT and CDR2 is SNEGSKA in the germline V gene (reference sequence). The CDR3 extends over 11 amino acids. V dropped 6 bases and J dropped 7 bases, with 9 bases sitting between them. CDR3 DNA: TGCAGTGCCTCGATCCGTGAAAAACTGTTTTTT. It is translated as CSASIREKLFF.